This T cell receptor beta chain came from a study of shared clonotypes between healthy human individuals. Cells designated naive CD8 were CD45RO-negative and were positively selected for CCR7, with terminally differentiated effector memory CD45RA+ cells excluded. Assay: immunoSEQ multiplex PCR; the TCRdb copy retains only in-frame clones and omits some. The sample yields about 1.9 million clones, around 95% seen once. In the case of this clone: The antigen remains undetermined.

Per the germline V gene, CDR1 is MNHNY and CDR2 is SVGAGI (reference sequence). V shed 6 bases and J 4 bases; nucleotides not matched to a gene: 12. This CDR3 spans 16 amino acids. Findings of the study overall: For naive CD4 cells, roughly 5% of clonotypes were shared across a handful of donors.

The sequence was collected from a man aged 18 to 29 in good health. Some clones in this sample may be carry-over from other donors' samples. The specimen was naive CD8+ T cells from PBMCs. The V gene is TRBV6-6, the J gene TRBJ2-3, with 8 bases aligning to TRBD1. The CDR3 nucleotides read TGTGCCAGCAGCCCCCAGGGGGCCCTTTTCGCAGATACGCAGTATTTT. Its translation is CASSPQGALFADTQYF.